The T cell receptor (beta chain) under discussion was sequenced for a study of tumor and adjacent non-tumor tissue in lung cancer. Study as a whole: Samples averaged approximately 4.2 million productive TCRbeta reads each.

Trimming pared 6 bases from V and 5 bases from J, leaving 13 bases between. The CDR3 spans 12 residues. CDR1 is DFQATT and CDR2 is SNEGSKA in the germline V gene (reference sequence). Notes on the study in general: Tumor repertoires had a smaller top 100 clone share than normal lung. TCR diversity was significantly greater in tumor than normal lung tissue. Patients with more diverse tumor TCRs had worse survival.

The library came from three nested PCR rounds adapted from ARM-PCR protocols. In TCRdb, the multiplex PCR reads were re-called with MiXCR into one record per CDR3 protein. This repertoire shows approximately 100,000 distinct CDR3 sequences, 65% found once; its top ten account for around 20%. No cell sorting was done before RNA was extracted from the tissue. More than 3 cm separated this lung sample from the edge of the tumor. The table lists this clonotype with many counts. Its antigen is unidentified. The J gene is TRBJ1-2, the V gene TRBV20-1, with a tentative D call TRBD1 (6 bases). The TCR originated in a man between 25 and 39 years old with non-small cell lung cancer. The sample consisted of distant non-tumor lung tissue. The CDR3 spells CSANPGEYGYTF. The CDR3 DNA reads as TGCAGTGCAAACCCAGGGGAATATGGCTACACCTTC.